The rows below give T cell receptor beta chains drawn from one sample of a study of T cell responses to AZD1222 COVID-19 vaccine. Produced via immunoSEQ multiplex PCR; TCRdb's table is partial and in-frame only. The repertoire includes about 180,000 clones, about nine tenths of them detected once, and approximately 3% sits in the top ten. This specimen consisted of peripheral blood, obtained on day 0 of AZD1222 vaccination. The receptors were sampled from an adult in good health. Each CDR3 is given with its conserved first and last residue. Some rows have no size entry. The others give once, few or many, or a class for an expanded clone.

TRBV5-4 NA CASSLLMGNTEAFF
TRBV15 NA CATRQRDSPLHF
TRBV29-1 once CSVEGGGGTEAFF
TRBV19 once CASSNPPGELFF
TRBV20-1 few CSASEAIDTGELFF
TRBV5-6 NA CASSSGPLEKQFF
TRBV15 NA CATSRDPGGETQYF
TRBV5-6 once CASTLRGANVLTF
TRBV18 NA CASSPGQGINEKLFF
TRBV7-9 NA CASSQRTEAQGYTF
TRBV7-9 NA CASSPPGRRTETQYF
TRBV9 NA CASSVDGGFSYGYTF
TRBV10-3 NA CAISEQGTNTGELFF
TRBV11-3 NA CASSFYGGAGNEQFF
TRBV7-6 NA CASSQELGPGNTIYF
TRBV3-1/TRBV3-2 NA CASSPGLRAHQETQYF
TRBV9 NA CASTRGQGDYGYTF
TRBV5-6 NA CASSLGPPYEQYF
TRBV28 NA CASSTGTGGFNQPQHF
TRBV18 NA CASSVQNGANYGYTF
TRBV7-2 NA CASSSTHAGRPYEQYF
TRBV6-5 NA CASSYSLLLGGELFF